The sequence of this T cell receptor beta chain was determined in a study of T cells after posttransplantation cyclophosphamide (dated by TCRdb to 2015 to 2016). About the study as a whole: The study tracked T cell repertoire reconstitution by TRB sequencing after myeloablative bone marrow transplantation using posttransplantation cyclophosphamide as GVHD prophylaxis. Samples from some 32 PTCy-treated patients and some 16 related bone marrow donors of those patients were subjected to antigen receptor sequencing. Because TRA and TRB clonality correlated tightly in under ten samples, the subsequent TCR analyses were limited to TRB only. Public TRB sequences were searched against a database of over 3,000 sequences associated with responses to pathogens, tumor antigens, self-antigens and alloantigens. TRB sequencing was also done on up to about 3 additional blood samples from 2 to 5.2 years after transplant in 3 patients, and on pretransplant blood from several patients. Blood from every one of the 30 to 35 PTCy patients who had 1-year posttransplant specimens underwent TRB sequencing.

On the day of marrow donation, related bone marrow donors gave peripheral blood samples. Mononuclear cells from peripheral blood and bone marrow were separated by Ficoll-Hypaque density centrifugation and then cryopreserved. The CDR3 spans 14 residues, from the cysteine through the phenylalanine. Only the CDR3 part of the read is kept: 42 bases, read in frame from the first base. Sequences ENHRY (CDR1) and SYGVKD (CDR2) are obtained from the germline V gene. V drops 10 bases and J drops 3 bases, leaving 19 bases in between. The table lists this clone with a count of one. Its antigen remains unidentified. Nothing much larger sits one base from this clone, and base qualities are not available. The investigation overall reported the following: The TRB repertoires of T cells infiltrating skin or GI tract showed only limited overlap with the TRB repertoires of T cells in blood. Donor-recipient similarity was low at 1-2 months but increased during the first year, and donor CD8+ memory clones often dominated later blood repertoires. Across 45 patients, recipient CMV seropositivity and CMV reactivation were highly associated with TRB clonality; PTCy diversity was similar to CNI/methotrexate controls.

Genomic DNA was the input for TRB sequencing, which was run either with the immunoSEQ assay at survey resolution or with the hsTCRB kit. Under the source paper's analysis protocol: The immunoSEQ software handled initial read processing, and the LymphoSeq R package was used for repertoire analyses. Clonality was computed as 1 minus normalized Shannon entropy; Gini coefficient was also calculated for each TRB dataset. To infer phenotypes in unsorted samples, TRB sequences from sorted subsets of the recipient or donor were mapped onto unsorted samples from the same recipient. TCRdb limited this immuneACCESS table to in-frame rearrangements with V and J called. A share of clones is missing; checked studies link under half to unresolved V genes, and the rest is unexplained. For V, J and clone size, that table is used; D and trimming come from the DNA. For this sample the table gives approximately 56,000 clones, of which 85% to 95% were detected only once. Around 2.8% of the sample belongs to the ten largest clones.

This chain joins TRBV10-3 to TRBJ2-7, and perhaps TRBD1 as D gene, on 6 matching bases. This TCR was recovered from a woman aged 30 to 39 in good health and a related stem cell transplant donor. The specimen sequenced was PBMCs. CDR3 sequence: CATTNGTQLYEQYF. The bases are TGTGCCACCACGAACGGGACACAGCTCTACGAGCAGTACTTC.